This note documents a single TCR beta chain sequence. Its antigen remains unidentified. This sample stems from a study of cytomegalovirus exposure and HLA in healthy donors. Donors were nominally healthy when sampled, though unrecorded immune exposures were likely. The length of the CDR3 is 16 residues. The V gene's germline CDR1 is LNHNV and CDR2 YYDKDF (reference sequence). Trimming stripped 0 bases from V and 0 bases from J, with 10 bases between. Findings of the study overall: It has been reported that TCR beta sequences accurately predicted the HLA-A and HLA-B alleles of most subjects.

The PCR made use of 60 Vbeta and 13 Jbeta primers. The assay was immunoSEQ multiplex PCR, and TCRdb's table has in-frame clones only and misses some. The table has some 98,000 clones, roughly 79% seen once. The chain has TRBV15 and TRBJ2-3; D is perhaps TRBD2 (6 bases). The specimen sequenced was PBMCs. The receptor comes from a man aged 35-49 years in good health and CMV-seronegative. CDR3 nucleotide sequence: TGTGCCACCAGCAGAGATCTTGCGGGGAGCACAGATACGCAGTATTTT. Encoded protein: CATSRDLAGSTDTQYF. The whole variable domain, filled in from reference TRBV15 and TRBJ2-3, reads DAMVIQNPRYQVTQFGKPVTLSCSQTLNHNVMYWYQQKSSQAPKLLFHYYDKDFNNEADTPDNFQSRRPNTSFCFLDIRSPGLGDTAMYLCATSRDLAGSTDTQYFGPGTRLTVL.